The clone carrying this T cell receptor (beta chain) was recorded a few times. V was clipped by 0 bases and J by 2 bases, with 11 bases between them. Germline assignment: CDR1 SGHRS and CDR2 YFSETQ. The CDR3 totals 15 residues. TCRdb itself ran the RT-PCR reads through MiXCR, one entry per CDR3 protein. The table shows about 700,000 distinct CDR3 sequences, with 13% to 15% occurring only once. The chain recombines TRBV5-1 with TRBJ1-2; D gene ambiguous. The sequence derives from a female donor in good health, serving as a healthy control. The sequenced material came from memory CD4+ T cells from blood. This CDR3 is CASSLGPTDNYGYTF. The CDR3 bases are TGCGCCAGCAGCTTGGGTCCCACCGACAACTATGGCTACACCTTC.